This TCR beta chain was retrieved from a study of blood T cell repertoires in COVID-19. This CDR3 has 13 residues. V was clipped by 5 bases and J by 4 bases; unmatched bases: 4. Germline V gene data show CDR1 as SGHTA and CDR2 as FQGNSA. The protocol was immunoSEQ multiplex PCR, while the TCRdb copy is restricted to in-frame clones and leaves out a portion. This table has approximately 210,000 clones, 84% appearing once. What was sequenced was peripheral blood. The receptor's source is a woman of 80 years or more with COVID-19, enrolled during active disease. The J gene is TRBJ2-5, the V gene TRBV7-2; 7 bases line up with TRBD1. The DNA for the CDR3 is TGTGCCAGCAGCAAACGGGACAGAGAGACCCAGTACTTC. This translates into CASSKRDRETQYF.